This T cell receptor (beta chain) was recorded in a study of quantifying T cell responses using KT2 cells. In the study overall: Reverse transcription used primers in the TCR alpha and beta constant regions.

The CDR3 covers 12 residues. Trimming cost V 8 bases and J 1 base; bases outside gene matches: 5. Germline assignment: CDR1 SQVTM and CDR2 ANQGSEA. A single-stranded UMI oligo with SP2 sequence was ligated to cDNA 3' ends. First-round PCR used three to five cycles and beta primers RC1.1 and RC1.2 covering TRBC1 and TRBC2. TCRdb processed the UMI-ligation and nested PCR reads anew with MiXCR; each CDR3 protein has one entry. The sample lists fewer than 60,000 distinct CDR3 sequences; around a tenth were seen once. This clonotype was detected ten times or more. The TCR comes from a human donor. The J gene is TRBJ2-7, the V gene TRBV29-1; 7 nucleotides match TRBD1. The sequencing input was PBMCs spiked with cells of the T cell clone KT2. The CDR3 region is CSFGDRSYEQYF. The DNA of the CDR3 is TGCAGCTTCGGGGACAGATCCTACGAGCAGTACTTC.